The following is a TCR beta chain sequence with its context. Its antigen remains unidentified. Base qualities are not recorded, but no much larger clone differs from it by a single base. The library relied on the immunoSEQ multiplex PCR assay. The multiplex PCR relied on a mix of 60 forward primers for TCR Vbeta segments and 13 reverse primers for TCR Jbeta segments. The CDR3 region of rearranged TCR beta genes was amplified from genomic DNA by a multiplex PCR assay. Amplified TCR beta libraries were sequenced as 87-base-pair reads on the Illumina HiSeq System. Concerning the study's data processing: A later analysis counted about 76 million unique TCR beta chains across the 550 to 700 repertoires, and 9.5 million to 11 million of these chains were shared by at least two donors. To remove PCR and sequencing errors, raw reads were error-corrected and collapsed into unique sequences using a nearest-neighbor algorithm that merged closely related sequences. V, D and J gene segments were assigned by aligning CDR3 sequences to IMGT reference sequences. For a sequence to be retained, at least a six-nucleotide match to both a V gene segment and a J gene segment was required. A rearrangement was called productive if the CDR3 had no stop codons and remained in frame with V and J, and every other rearrangement was called non-productive. CDR3 was defined according to IMGT convention as the region running from the second conserved V-encoded cysteine to the conserved J-encoded phenylalanine. The earlier analysis of about 530 of the donors excluded any sequence lacking an unambiguous match to a single V gene segment. An earlier analysis of over 450 of the donors classified V segments as functional when productive rearrangements were above 56.7% and as segregating when the standard deviation between donors was above 5%. A statistical classification framework was developed to diagnose cytomegalovirus status using the catalog of TCR beta chain sequences. In a later analysis, TCR nucleotide sequences were compared against IMGT/GENE-DB human TR gene sequences so that V and J genes could be assigned. The TCRdist pipeline was used in a later analysis to assign CDR3 sequences and most-parsimonious VDJ recombination scenarios. In a later analysis, each TCR beta chain was defined by its CDR3 amino acid sequence together with its V-gene family, and reads without a unique V-gene family were excluded. A later analysis removed over 500 highly shared, low-generation-probability nucleotide sequences to deal with suspected cross-contamination and a sequencing artifact. A later analysis calculated a clonal expansion index for each public chain from normalized within-repertoire ranks of inferred template counts. Generation probabilities in a later analysis came from a VDJ recombination model fitted to out-of-frame rearrangements, and those results were checked against IGoR. In a later analysis, hypergeometric tests were used to score TCR-TCR, TCR-HLA and TCR-CMV co-occurrence, with a repertoire-size bias correction applied to TCR pairs. A later analysis estimated false discovery rates by permuting HLA or CMV assignments 20 times. In a later analysis, co-occurring TCRs were grouped using DBSCAN, and TCRdist sequence similarity was added for clustering within HLA-allele-positive subsets. Repertoires with fewer than 30,000 or more than 120,000 public chains, plus five repertoires with anomalous nucleotide sharing, were excluded from co-occurrence clustering. The source is immuneACCESS, and TCRdb retained only in-frame sequences with V and J called. Part of the clones is not carried over; for the studies checked, unresolved V genes explain less than half of this, and the remainder is unexplained. V and J calls and clone size are as listed in that table; D and trimming were resolved from the DNA. The sample table holds a few hundred thousand clones, of which about 90% were seen once. The ten largest account for more than 2% of the sample.

CDR1 and CDR2, looked up from the germline V gene (reference sequence), are MNHEY and SMNVEV. Deletion took 6 bases off V and 1 base off J, with a span of 15 bases between the germline ends. The CDR3 numbers 15 residues from cysteine through phenylalanine. Of the read, only the CDR3 DNA is kept; its 45 bases are in frame from base 1. The data were obtained in a study of cytomegalovirus exposure and HLA in healthy donors (TCRdb year 2017). Background on the whole study: In an earlier analysis of approximately 640 of the donors, 250 to 300 Gb of sequence data and 120 million or so unique TCR beta sequences from 150 million to 200 million T cells were reported. All discovery cohort repertoires had been generated on a single sequencing platform. In an earlier analysis of roughly 540 of the donors, high-throughput TCR beta sequencing was used to judge whether each TCR beta V gene segment behaved as functional or pseudogenic. To predict cytomegalovirus infection status, the study brought together high-throughput TCR immunosequencing, statistical association of individual TCRs with disease status, and machine learning. In the later analysis, no new phenotypic data were used to find candidate immune exposures; instead, reliance was placed on TCR beta sequences and their occurrence across donors. A later analysis re-examined previously published TCR beta repertoires from about 700 donors and added high-resolution HLA genotyping to investigate patterns of TCR occurrence. Among roughly 400 genotyped donors of the cohort, an average of approximately 240,000 unique TCR beta nucleotide sequences was sequenced per donor, of which about 19% were non-productive. The T cell repertoires of 666 subjects were profiled by immunosequencing and related to cytomegalovirus serostatus. HLA typing covered class I and class II loci at four-digit resolution. Among the roughly 380 genotyped donors, more than 70% belonged to the genetic ancestry cluster associated with self-reported Caucasian donors. Typing coverage varied by locus: 629-630 donors for A, B, C, DRB1 and DQB1; some 520 for DQA1; more than 600 for DPA1; approximately 450 for DPB1. About 280 gigabases of sequencing data and around 80 million unique TCR sequences made up an early release that covered some 640 HLA-typed donors. Several DR-DQ haplotypes were handled as single units for association and clustering because linkage in the cohort was strong. Along with the approximately 700-subject first cohort, a separate validation cohort of 120 different subjects was used. Donor age, sex, ethnicity and CMV serostatus were collected together with the repertoire data. The aim of the study was to test whether cataloging public T cell receptors could identify signatures of past pathogen exposure. In a later genetic analysis, genome-wide SNP genotypes for about 55% of the roughly 700 donors were used, and that subset was treated as a discovery cohort. What the authors observed across the whole study: When HLA alleles, especially DR and DQ, strongly co-occurred, attributing TCR associations to individual alleles was difficult. The classifier was reported to diagnose cytomegalovirus status with high specificity and sensitivity in both the original cohort and the validation cohort. In a later analysis, the rate of TCR association differed among HLA loci, with DRB1 alleles having the most associated TCRs and HLA-C alleles having the fewest. The cohort was sequenced for TCR beta chains only, and without alpha or paired-chain data the features that could be detected were limited. Across donors, most TCR sequences were observed very rarely, whereas some public TCRs were present in many individuals. The presence/absence analyses assumed that sequencing depth was roughly uniform across donors, and that assumption may not be true. In vitro tests confirmed that three of the cytomegalovirus-associated TCR beta chains recognize cytomegalovirus antigens. An earlier analysis of some 590 of the donors showed that most TCR beta V segments appeared in productive rearrangements either about 90% or about 30% of the time, which broadly matched IMGT annotations. A group of highly shared sequence variants was considered likely to be a technical artifact of the sequencing pipeline. The earlier analysis of 587 of the donors excluded seventeen rarely observed V segments, including chromosome 9 orphons, because counts were too low. Linkage disequilibrium might explain the correlated functional status among segregating V segments, but an unknown experimental factor could not be excluded. Because some donors lacked HLA typing at each locus, the association tests relied only on the typed subset. A further reported finding was that TCR beta sequences accurately predicted the HLA-A and HLA-B alleles for most subjects in the first cohort. Compared with the approximately 710-donor mean, donors in an Asian-associated ancestry cluster had fewer N-insertions in productive TCRs, according to a later genetic analysis. A later analysis associated about 18,000 TCR beta sequences with specific HLA alleles at a false discovery rate of 0.05. A later analysis found that most CMV-associated TCR beta chains appeared HLA-restricted, with HLA associations seemingly driven largely by CMV exposure. In a later analysis, several top co-occurrence clusters were reported to appear linked to parvovirus B19, influenza, CMV and Epstein-Barr virus. A total of about 180 TCR beta chains were listed by the study as associated with cytomegalovirus. Compared with equally common non-associated chains, HLA-associated TCR beta chains in a later analysis were more clonally expanded and had lower generation probabilities. Some IMGT-functional V segments, including TRBV6-2 and TRBV6-3, could not be told apart with the 87-base-pair reads, so those segments were excluded. The authors suggested that the approach could potentially be generalized to other disease states and immunological phenotypes. In a later genetic analysis, a missense DCLRE1C variant was associated with V-gene and J-gene trimming of TCR beta chains, and the association was replicated in an independent cohort. Immune exposure information for the cohort was limited to CMV serostatus.

In total, approximately 610 healthy bone marrow donors made up the cohort. Cohort members were all nominally healthy when sampled, although unrecorded immune exposures were likely present. The donor was CMV seronegative and belonged to the group of several hundred seronegative cohort members. Every donor gave a peripheral blood sample, and the peripheral blood mononuclear cells from that sample were used for TCR beta sequencing. The Qiagen DNeasy Blood Extraction Kit was used to extract genomic DNA from the blood cell samples. The rearranged chain carries TRBV27 and TRBJ2-5, and perhaps TRBD2 as D gene, on 5 matching bases. The specimen was PBMCs. The clonotype originates from a woman younger than 35 in good health and CMV-seronegative. Here the CDR3 is given as CASSRLLGPQETQYF. The base sequence is TGTGCCAGCAGCCGTTTACTAGGACCCCAAGAGACCCAGTACTTC.